One T cell receptor (beta chain) is described in this entry. The antigen remains unidentified. Sequencing was performed with immunoSEQ multiplex PCR; in TCRdb, only in-frame clones are kept and a portion is missing. In the table there are over 80,000 clones, around 92% of which are singletons. This sample is drawn from a study of graft-versus-host responses after intestinal transplantation. The CDR3 runs to 11 residues. Germline loops: CDR1 SGHTA, CDR2 FQGNSA. V lost 7 bases and J lost 4, with 5 bases in between. This chain joins TRBV7-2 and TRBJ2-1, with D unresolved. The sequence was collected from a human donor who was the organ donor for an intestinal transplant. Sequenced material: unstimulated CD8+ T cells sorted from spleen or lymph node cells, taken before transplant. DNA for the CDR3: TGTGCCAGCATGACTTACAATGAGCAGTTCTTC. It translates to CASMTYNEQFF.